This TCR beta chain originates from a study of neoadjuvant nivolumab and ipilimumab in lung cancer. Whole-study results and caveats: Compared with tumor-adjacent uninvolved lung, resected tumors showed greater richness and clonality. Only a small number of samples underwent TCR sequencing. From pretherapy to surgery, tumor richness and clonality rose with dual therapy.

Deletions cut 0 bases from V and 2 bases from J, with 12 bases between. The CDR3 runs to 16 residues. Per the germline V gene, CDR1 is SGHKS and CDR2 is YYEKEE (reference sequence). On this clone: Antigen specificity is unknown.

Profiling relied on immunoSEQ multiplex PCR, and the TCRdb table lists in-frame clones only, not all of them. This table holds some 13,000 clones, 90% to 96% found once. The chain uses TRBV5-5 and TRBJ1-5; D unclear. The sequencing here drew on peripheral blood, taken after neoadjuvant nivolumab, alone or with ipilimumab, at or shortly before surgery. The source is an adult with non-small cell lung cancer. The CDR3 coding sequence is TGTGCCAGCAGCTTGGGAGTTCTTGGGCGCAATCAGCCCCAGCATTTT. Translating gives CASSLGVLGRNQPQHF.